Only a few counts were recorded for the clone carrying this T cell receptor beta chain. Its matching antigen is unknown. This entry comes from a study of cytomegalovirus exposure and HLA in healthy donors. Regarding the study as a whole: Association of a missense DCLRE1C variant with TCR beta V- and J-gene trimming was reported in a later analysis. From TCR beta sequences, most subjects' HLA-A and HLA-B alleles were reportedly predicted accurately. In vitro assays verified that three CMV-associated chains recognized CMV antigens specifically.

Donors consisted of healthy bone marrow donors. The PCR used 60 Vbeta and 13 Jbeta primers. The data were produced by immunoSEQ multiplex PCR, yet TCRdb's version contains in-frame clones alone and is incomplete. Of about 100,000 clones listed, around 73% are singletons. The CDR3 is made up of 14 amino acids. V lost 3 bases and J lost 6; bases outside the gene matches: 6. Germline V gene lookup returns CDR1 SGHRS and CDR2 YFSETQ. The clonotype comes from a woman aged 55-69 years in good health and CMV-seronegative. Sequencing used PBMCs. The chain joins TRBV5-1 to TRBJ2-1; 7 bases match TRBD2. The CDR3 nucleotides read TGCGCCAGCAGCTCCGGGACTATGTTCAATGAGCAGTTCTTC. As protein: CASSSGTMFNEQFF.